This T cell receptor (beta chain) comes out of a study of beta chain features in type 1 diabetes. Expressed TCRB transcripts got sequenced, as all isolated RNA was reverse transcribed. Sequencing used immunoSEQ multiplex PCR; TCRdb keeps in-frame clones, though not all of them. The sample lists around 400,000 clones; less than 15% were seen once. This CDR3 has 13 amino acids. Looked up from germline, CDR1 is PRHDT and CDR2 is FYEKMQ (reference sequence). V lost 3 bases and J 2 bases, leaving 6 bases between the germline ends. The chain employs TRBV13 and TRBJ2-3; a possible D gene is TRBD2 (5 bases). This TCR was sampled from a woman aged 18-29 years in good health. Sequenced: naive CD4+ T cells from blood. The DNA of the CDR3 is TGTGCCAGCAGCTTCGGGATCACAGATACGCAGTATTTT. Translating it yields CASSFGITDTQYF.